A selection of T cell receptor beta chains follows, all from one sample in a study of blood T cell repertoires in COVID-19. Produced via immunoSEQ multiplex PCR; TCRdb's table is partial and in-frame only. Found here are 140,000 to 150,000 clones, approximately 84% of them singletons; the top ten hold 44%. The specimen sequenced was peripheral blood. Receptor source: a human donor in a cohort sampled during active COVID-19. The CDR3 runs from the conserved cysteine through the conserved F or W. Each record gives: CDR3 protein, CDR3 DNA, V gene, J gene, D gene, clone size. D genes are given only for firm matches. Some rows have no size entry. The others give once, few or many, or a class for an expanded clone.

CDR3: CASSLQNTEAFF
DNA: TGTGCCAGCAGCCTACAGAACACTGAAGCTTTCTTT
V: TRBV3-1/TRBV3-2
J: TRBJ1-1
D: .
size: .

CDR3: CASSQGAGQGQETQYF
DNA: TGTGCCAGCAGCCAAGGGGCGGGACAGGGGCAAGAGACCCAGTACTTC
V: TRBV7-3
J: TRBJ2-5
D: TRBD1
size: .

CDR3: CAGENRVGTEAFF
DNA: TGTGCCGGCGAGAACAGGGTTGGAACTGAAGCTTTCTTT
V: TRBV6-5
J: TRBJ1-1
D: .
size: .

CDR3: CASSPQIWGGASPLHF
DNA: TGCGCCAGCAGCCCACAAATATGGGGAGGGGCTTCACCCCTCCACTTT
V: TRBV4-3
J: TRBJ1-6
D: .
size: few

CDR3: CASSRIQGLGEAFF
DNA: TGTGCCAGCAGCAGAATCCAGGGGCTGGGTGAAGCTTTCTTT
V: TRBV5-6
J: TRBJ1-1
D: .
size: .

CDR3: CASSLASGQPQHF
DNA: TGTGCCAGCAGCTTAGCCTCGGGTCAGCCCCAGCATTTT
V: TRBV7-2
J: TRBJ1-5
D: .
size: once

CDR3: CARPTSGAYEQYF
DNA: TGTGCCAGGCCTACTAGCGGGGCTTACGAGCAGTACTTC
V: TRBV19
J: TRBJ2-7
D: TRBD2
size: .

CDR3: CASSTQTSGGADTQYF
DNA: TGTGCCAGCAGCACTCAGACTAGCGGGGGGGCAGATACGCAGTATTTT
V: TRBV7-8
J: TRBJ2-3
D: TRBD2
size: .

CDR3: CAISESQGDSGELFF
DNA: TGTGCCATCAGTGAGAGTCAGGGGGATTCCGGGGAGCTGTTTTTT
V: TRBV10-3
J: TRBJ2-2
D: TRBD1
size: .

CDR3: CASSADSANTEAFF
DNA: TGCGCCAGCAGCGCGGACAGCGCGAACACTGAAGCTTTCTTT
V: TRBV5-1
J: TRBJ1-1
D: .
size: .

CDR3: CASSLGGPIGSYTF
DNA: TGTGCCAGCAGCTTAGGAGGTCCCATCGGGAGCTACACCTTC
V: TRBV11-3
J: TRBJ1-2
D: .
size: .

CDR3: CASSLGASTDTQYF
DNA: TGCGCCAGCAGCTTGGGGGCAAGCACAGATACGCAGTATTTT
V: TRBV5-1
J: TRBJ2-3
D: .
size: .

CDR3: CASSRQGEDYGYTF
DNA: TGTGCCAGTAGTAGACAGGGCGAGGACTATGGCTACACCTTC
V: TRBV19
J: TRBJ1-2
D: TRBD1
size: .

CDR3: CASSFRELEAFF
DNA: TGTGCCAGCAGTTTCCGGGAGCTTGAAGCTTTCTTT
V: TRBV12-3/TRBV12-4
J: TRBJ1-1
D: .
size: .

CDR3: CASSRRTSGITDTQYF
DNA: TGTGCCAGCAGCAGAAGGACTAGCGGGATTACAGATACGCAGTATTTT
V: TRBV3-1/TRBV3-2
J: TRBJ2-3
D: TRBD2
size: .

CDR3: CASSFRQGWTDTQYF
DNA: TGTGCCAGCAGCTTCCGACAGGGATGGACAGATACGCAGTATTTT
V: TRBV11-3
J: TRBJ2-3
D: TRBD1
size: .

CDR3: CASSLAQAANQPQHF
DNA: TGTGCCAGCAGCTTAGCGCAGGCAGCTAATCAGCCCCAGCATTTT
V: TRBV7-2
J: TRBJ1-5
D: .
size: .

CDR3: CASSSQRGLSYNEQFF
DNA: TGTGCCAGCAGCTCCCAGCGGGGGCTCTCCTACAATGAGCAGTTCTTC
V: TRBV7-9
J: TRBJ2-1
D: TRBD2
size: .

CDR3: CASSYGDTNTGELFF
DNA: TGTGCCAGCAGTTACGGGGACACCAACACCGGGGAGCTGTTTTTT
V: TRBV6-6
J: TRBJ2-2
D: .
size: few

CDR3: CASNLGGRENTQYF
DNA: TGTGCCAGCAATTTGGGCGGGAGGGAAAATACGCAGTATTTT
V: TRBV11-3
J: TRBJ2-3
D: TRBD2
size: .

CDR3: CASRGGTAFSEQYF
DNA: TGTGCCAGCAGGGGCGGGACAGCTTTTTCCGAGCAGTACTTC
V: TRBV11-3
J: TRBJ2-7
D: .
size: .

CDR3: CASAGGLFSGANVLTF
DNA: TGTGCTAGCGCAGGGGGCCTTTTCTCTGGGGCCAACGTCCTGACTTTC
V: TRBV7-9
J: TRBJ2-6
D: TRBD1
size: .

CDR3: CASSLGDNGPGNTIYF
DNA: TGTGCCAGCAGCTTGGGAGATAATGGGCCGGGAAACACCATATATTTT
V: TRBV13
J: TRBJ1-3
D: .
size: .

CDR3: CASSQVTGSTDTQYF
DNA: TGTGCCAGCAGCCAAGTTACGGGGAGCACAGATACGCAGTATTTT
V: TRBV4-2
J: TRBJ2-3
D: .
size: once

CDR3: CASAQNWGRGINEKLFF
DNA: TGCGCCAGCGCTCAAAACTGGGGCAGGGGTATTAATGAAAAACTGTTTTTT
V: TRBV4-1
J: TRBJ1-4
D: .
size: .

CDR3: CAWSVLLDGDEQFF
DNA: TGTGCCTGGAGTGTACTTCTAGATGGCGATGAGCAGTTCTTC
V: TRBV30
J: TRBJ2-1
D: .
size: .

CDR3: CASRQWRDEKLFF
DNA: TGTGCCAGTAGACAGTGGAGGGATGAAAAACTGTTTTTT
V: TRBV19
J: TRBJ1-4
D: .
size: .

CDR3: CASSQGGGGGEAFF
DNA: TGTGCCAGCAGCCAAGGGGGAGGGGGTGGTGAAGCTTTCTTT
V: TRBV3-1/TRBV3-2
J: TRBJ1-1
D: .
size: .

CDR3: CASSTSSAEAFF
DNA: TGTGCCAGTAGTACCTCCTCAGCTGAAGCTTTCTTT
V: TRBV19
J: TRBJ1-1
D: .
size: .

CDR3: CASSSWTGNSYNEQFF
DNA: TGTGCCAGCAGCTCGTGGACAGGTAATTCCTACAATGAGCAGTTCTTC
V: TRBV27
J: TRBJ2-1
D: TRBD1
size: .

CDR3: CASSFSGGYNSPLHF
DNA: TGTGCCAGCAGTTTCTCAGGGGGCTATAATTCACCCCTCCACTTT
V: TRBV27
J: TRBJ1-6
D: TRBD1
size: once

CDR3: CACREGHFNQPQHF
DNA: TGTGCCTGTCGGGAGGGACACTTCAATCAGCCCCAGCATTTT
V: TRBV19
J: TRBJ1-5
D: .
size: .

CDR3: CATSGDREGTEAFF
DNA: TGTGCCACCAGTGGGGACAGGGAAGGCACTGAAGCTTTCTTT
V: TRBV24-1
J: TRBJ1-1
D: TRBD1
size: .

CDR3: CASSPPQGLMSNEQFF
DNA: TGTGCCAGCTCACCACCCCAGGGGCTAATGTCGAATGAGCAGTTCTTC
V: TRBV18
J: TRBJ2-1
D: .
size: .

CDR3: CASSYPGGYTEAFF
DNA: TGTGCCAGCAGTTACCCGGGGGGGTACACTGAAGCTTTCTTT
V: TRBV6-6
J: TRBJ1-1
D: .
size: .

CDR3: CASSLDPSGRNTEAFF
DNA: TGCGCCAGCAGCTTGGACCCAAGCGGTAGGAACACTGAAGCTTTCTTT
V: TRBV5-1
J: TRBJ1-1
D: .
size: .

CDR3: CASSALGTGFGYTF
DNA: TGTGCCAGCAGCGCGCTGGGGACAGGGTTTGGCTACACCTTC
V: TRBV4-2
J: TRBJ1-2
D: TRBD1
size: few

CDR3: CASSPRGEQFF
DNA: TGTGCCAGCAGTCCTCGGGGTGAGCAGTTCTTC
V: TRBV12-3/TRBV12-4
J: TRBJ2-1
D: .
size: .

CDR3: CASMDRAMNTEAFF
DNA: TGTGCCAGTATGGACAGAGCCATGAACACTGAAGCTTTCTTT
V: TRBV19
J: TRBJ1-1
D: .
size: .

CDR3: CASSSQGQVSTDTQYF
DNA: TGTGCCAGCAGCTCACAAGGACAGGTCAGCACAGATACGCAGTATTTT
V: TRBV7-3
J: TRBJ2-3
D: TRBD1
size: .

CDR3: CASTLLEAGRSPLHF
DNA: TGTGCCAGCACTCTCCTTGAGGCGGGACGGTCACCCCTCCACTTT
V: TRBV2
J: TRBJ1-6
D: .
size: .

CDR3: CASSPTSTSGNDNEQFF
DNA: TGCGCCAGCAGCCCCACCTCAACTTCCGGGAACGACAATGAGCAGTTCTTC
V: TRBV4-3
J: TRBJ2-1
D: .
size: .

CDR3: CASRLIRNTEAFF
DNA: TGTGCCAGCAGACTCATACGGAACACTGAAGCTTTCTTT
V: TRBV7-2
J: TRBJ1-1
D: .
size: .

CDR3: CASGLALSRAEAFF
DNA: TGTGCTAGTGGTTTGGCCCTATCCAGGGCGGAAGCTTTCTTT
V: TRBV12-5
J: TRBJ1-1
D: .
size: .

CDR3: CASSPTGPGANVLTF
DNA: TGCGCCAGCAGCCCGACAGGGCCTGGGGCCAACGTCCTGACTTTC
V: TRBV5-1
J: TRBJ2-6
D: TRBD1
size: .

CDR3: CATSRSLANGNIQYF
DNA: TGTGCCACCAGCAGATCCCTAGCGAATGGAAACATTCAGTACTTC
V: TRBV15
J: TRBJ2-4
D: .
size: once

CDR3: CASSLGRNTEAFF
DNA: TGTGCCAGCAGCTTAGGGCGGAACACTGAAGCTTTCTTT
V: TRBV7-3
J: TRBJ1-1
D: .
size: few

CDR3: CASNTARIAGESEQFF
DNA: TGTGCCAGTAACACGGCGAGGATAGCGGGAGAGTCTGAGCAGTTCTTC
V: TRBV19
J: TRBJ2-1
D: TRBD2
size: .

CDR3: CASSRQGFYEQYF
DNA: TGTGCCAGCAGCCGACAGGGGTTCTACGAGCAGTACTTC
V: TRBV7-2
J: TRBJ2-7
D: TRBD1
size: .

CDR3: CASSQGGTWQGANEQFF
DNA: TGCGCCAGCAGCCAAGGTGGGACATGGCAGGGGGCGAATGAGCAGTTCTTC
V: TRBV4-3
J: TRBJ2-1
D: TRBD1
size: .

CDR3: CASSYDGRGQYNEQFF
DNA: TGTGCCAGCTCATACGACGGGAGGGGGCAATACAATGAGCAGTTCTTC
V: TRBV18
J: TRBJ2-1
D: .
size: .

CDR3: CASSWTVGEKLFF
DNA: TGTGCCAGCAGTTGGACAGTCGGCGAAAAACTGTTTTTT
V: TRBV6-2/TRBV6-3
J: TRBJ1-4
D: .
size: .

CDR3: CASSSRGQPYEQYF
DNA: TGTGCCAGCAGCTCCAGGGGACAGCCCTACGAGCAGTACTTC
V: TRBV5-5
J: TRBJ2-7
D: TRBD1
size: few

CDR3: CASSLYGTANNYGYTF
DNA: TGTGCCAGCAGTTTATACGGGACAGCGAACAACTATGGCTACACCTTC
V: TRBV28
J: TRBJ1-2
D: TRBD1
size: .

CDR3: CASRGGTGTGNTGELFF
DNA: TGTGCCAGCAGAGGGGGAACCGGGACCGGGAACACCGGGGAGCTGTTTTTT
V: TRBV21-1
J: TRBJ2-2
D: .
size: .

CDR3: CASSRGQGMTEPQHF
DNA: TGTGCCAGCAGTAGGGGACAGGGGATGACAGAGCCCCAGCATTTT
V: TRBV6-2/TRBV6-3
J: TRBJ1-5
D: TRBD1
size: .

CDR3: CAISRGSLGETQYF
DNA: TGTGCCATAAGCAGGGGGTCCCTCGGGGAGACCCAGTACTTC
V: TRBV6-5
J: TRBJ2-5
D: TRBD1
size: .

CDR3: CSVEDRGTGGNTEAFF
DNA: TGCAGCGTTGAAGACCGCGGGACAGGGGGAAACACTGAAGCTTTCTTT
V: TRBV29-1
J: TRBJ1-1
D: TRBD1
size: .

CDR3: CASSFRGGTYEQYF
DNA: TGTGCCAGCAGCTTCCGGGGGGGAACTTACGAGCAGTACTTC
V: TRBV7-2
J: TRBJ2-7
D: TRBD2
size: once

CDR3: CASSNPATGQETQYF
DNA: TGTGCCAGCAGCAACCCAGCTACAGGACAAGAGACCCAGTACTTC
V: TRBV11-2
J: TRBJ2-5
D: .
size: .